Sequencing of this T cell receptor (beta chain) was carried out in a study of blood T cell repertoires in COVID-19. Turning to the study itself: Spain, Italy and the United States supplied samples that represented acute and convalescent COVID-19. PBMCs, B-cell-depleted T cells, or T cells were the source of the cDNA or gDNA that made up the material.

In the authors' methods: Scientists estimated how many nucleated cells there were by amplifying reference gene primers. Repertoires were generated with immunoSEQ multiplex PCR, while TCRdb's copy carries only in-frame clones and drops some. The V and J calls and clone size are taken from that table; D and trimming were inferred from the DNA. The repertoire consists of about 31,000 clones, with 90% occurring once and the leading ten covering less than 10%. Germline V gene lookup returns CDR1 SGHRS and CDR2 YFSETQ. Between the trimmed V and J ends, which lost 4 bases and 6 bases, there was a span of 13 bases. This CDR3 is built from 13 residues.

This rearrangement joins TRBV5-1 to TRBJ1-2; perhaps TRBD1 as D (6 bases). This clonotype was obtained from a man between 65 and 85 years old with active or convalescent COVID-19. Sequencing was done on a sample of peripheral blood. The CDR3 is CASSRLGQNGYTF. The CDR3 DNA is TGCGCCAGCAGCCGACTCGGACAGAATGGCTACACCTTC.